This T cell receptor (beta chain) is from a study of blood T cell repertoires in COVID-19. Study-wide background: Acute and convalescent COVID-19 specimens originated in the United States, Italy and Spain. T cells, B-cell-depleted T cells, or PBMCs provided the cDNA or gDNA that served as material.

The Seattle patients joined while their infection was active and were tracked longitudinally afterward. V was pared by 1 base and J by 2 bases, with 7 bases of the junction left unmatched. Germline CDR1 reads SGHAT; CDR2 reads FQNNGV. The length of the CDR3 is 17 residues. TCRdb keeps only in-frame clones here, not all; method: immunoSEQ multiplex PCR. The profile shows some 250,000 clones, approximately 86% of them singletons. The clonotype was recovered from a woman aged 60 to 75 with COVID-19, enrolled during active disease. The chain recombines TRBV11-2 with TRBJ1-3, with TRBD1 matching 8 bases. Sequencing used peripheral blood. CDR3 sequence: CASSLVARGQAGNTIYF. CDR3 coding DNA: TGTGCCAGCAGCTTAGTTGCGCGGGGACAGGCTGGAAACACCATATATTTT.